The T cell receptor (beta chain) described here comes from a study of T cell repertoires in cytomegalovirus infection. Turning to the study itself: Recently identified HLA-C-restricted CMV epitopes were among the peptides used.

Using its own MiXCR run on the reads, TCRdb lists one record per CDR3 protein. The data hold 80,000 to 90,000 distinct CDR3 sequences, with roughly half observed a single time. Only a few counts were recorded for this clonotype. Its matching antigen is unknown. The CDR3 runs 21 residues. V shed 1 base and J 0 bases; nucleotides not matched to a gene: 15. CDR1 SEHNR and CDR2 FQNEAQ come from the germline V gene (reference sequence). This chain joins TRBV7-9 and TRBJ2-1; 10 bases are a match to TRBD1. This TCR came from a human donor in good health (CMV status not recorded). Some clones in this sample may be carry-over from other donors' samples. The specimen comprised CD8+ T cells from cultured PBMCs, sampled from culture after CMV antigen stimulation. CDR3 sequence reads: CASSLGSIGQGVSSSYNEQFF. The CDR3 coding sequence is TGTGCCAGCAGCTTAGGAAGTATAGGACAGGGGGTCTCGAGCTCCTACAATGAGCAGTTCTTC.